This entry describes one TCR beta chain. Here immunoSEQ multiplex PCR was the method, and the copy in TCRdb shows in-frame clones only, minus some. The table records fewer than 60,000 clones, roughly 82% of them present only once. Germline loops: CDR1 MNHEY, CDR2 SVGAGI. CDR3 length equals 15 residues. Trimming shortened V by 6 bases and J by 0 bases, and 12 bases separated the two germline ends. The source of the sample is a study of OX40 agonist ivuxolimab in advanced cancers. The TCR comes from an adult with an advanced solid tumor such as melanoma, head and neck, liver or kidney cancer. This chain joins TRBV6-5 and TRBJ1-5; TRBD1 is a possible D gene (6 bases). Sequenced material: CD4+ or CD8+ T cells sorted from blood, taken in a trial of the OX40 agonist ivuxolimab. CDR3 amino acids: CASSRTVYSNQPQHF. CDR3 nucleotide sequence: TGTGCCAGCAGCCGGACAGTTTATAGCAATCAGCCCCAGCATTTT.